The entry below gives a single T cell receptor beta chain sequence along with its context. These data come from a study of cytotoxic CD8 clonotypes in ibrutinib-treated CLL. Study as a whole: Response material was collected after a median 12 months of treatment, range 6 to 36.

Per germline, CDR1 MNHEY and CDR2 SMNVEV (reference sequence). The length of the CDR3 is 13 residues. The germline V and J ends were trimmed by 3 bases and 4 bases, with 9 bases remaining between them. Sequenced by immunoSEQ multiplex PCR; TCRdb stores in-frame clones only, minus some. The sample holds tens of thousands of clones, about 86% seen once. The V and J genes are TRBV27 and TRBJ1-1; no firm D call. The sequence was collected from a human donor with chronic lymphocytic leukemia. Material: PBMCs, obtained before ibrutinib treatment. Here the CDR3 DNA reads TGTGCCAGCAGTTTTGGCAGGAGCACTGAAGCTTTCTTT. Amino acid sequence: CASSFGRSTEAFF.